This TCR beta chain was observed in a study of blood T cell repertoires in COVID-19. Libraries were prepared by immunoSEQ multiplex PCR; TCRdb keeps only in-frame clonotypes and omits some of them. The table lists 200,000 to 250,000 clones, about 85% of them singletons. CDR3 length: 15 amino acids. Between the trimmed V and J ends, which lost 3 bases and 1 base, there was a span of 7 bases. Germline loops: CDR1 SGHVS, CDR2 FNYEAQ. Participant ages covered roughly 18 to 90 years across 24 US areas. Sequenced: PBMCs or T cells enriched from blood (not recorded which). The chain combines TRBV7-6 with TRBJ1-6, with D maybe TRBD1 (5 bases). The sequence was collected from a woman under 40 with acute COVID-19. CDR3 in amino acids: CASSFAGSYNSPLHF. In DNA, the CDR3 is TGTGCCAGCAGCTTTGCAGGGTCCTATAATTCACCCCTCCACTTT.